These 20 T cell receptor beta chains came from one sample sequenced in a study of spatial heterogeneity in lung cancer. TCRdb called the 5' RACE reads again in MiXCR, with one record for every CDR3 protein. The table records 18,000 or so distinct CDR3 sequences, roughly 10% of them present only once. Study-level findings and limits: Tumor mutation count correlated with how many alpha and beta TCRs expanded intratumorally.

Their cognate antigens are unknown. Noted time point: sample taken at primary tumor resection. Source: lung tumor tissue, taken at surgery. All receptors derive from a female donor with early-stage non-small cell lung cancer.

This clonotype was found many times. Since it is a stray read in a library aimed at alpha chains, this beta chain has a size that is not meaningful. J is TRBJ2-7 and V is TRBV12-3 or TRBV12-4; no clear D gene. Trimming cost V 1 base and J 3 bases, with 7 bases left between them. The CDR3 length is 13 residues. CDR3 DNA: TGTGCCAGCAGTTTAGGGCAGAACTACGAGCAGTACTTC. Amino acid sequence: CASSLGQNYEQYF.

This clonotype showed up many times. This beta chain is off target for a library built for alpha chains, so its abundance means little. This chain joins TRBV4-2 and TRBJ1-1; 8 bases match TRBD1. The CDR3 is 17 residues long. Germline V lookup: CDR1 LGHNA, CDR2 YNFKEQ. V lost 4 bases and J lost 0; bases outside the gene matches: 10. The CDR3 nucleotides are TGTGCCAGCAGCCGTCAGGGGGCGAGGGGAATGAACACTGAAGCTTTCTTT. Its protein is CASSRQGARGMNTEAFF.

This clonotype was recorded a few times. This beta chain turned up in a library designed for alpha chains; as an off-target read, its abundance says little. The chain links TRBV7-9 to TRBJ1-1; tentatively, D is TRBD1 (5 bases). In germline, CDR1 is SEHNR, CDR2 FQNEAQ (reference sequence). V lost 1 base and J lost 0, with 15 bases in between. This CDR3 is 17 amino acids long. The CDR3 loop reads CASSLVRARSLNTEAFF. CDR3 in DNA: TGTGCCAGCAGCTTAGTCAGGGCCAGAAGCCTGAACACTGAAGCTTTCTTT.

As concerns this clonotype: Being off target in a library aimed at alpha chains, this beta chain has a size of little meaning. The V gene is TRBV9, the J gene TRBJ2-2, with 8 bases aligning to TRBD1. Per germline, CDR1 SGDLS and CDR2 YYNGEE. This CDR3 is 15 amino acids long. V was pared by 4 bases and J by 3 bases, with 5 bases of the junction left unmatched. CDR3 residues: CASSLTGVDTGELFF. CDR3 nucleotides: TGTGCCAGCAGCCTGACAGGGGTCGACACCGGGGAGCTGTTTTTT.

Details on this clonotype: The library was prepared for alpha chains; this beta chain is a stray read, so its frequency means little. V gene TRBV11-2 combines with J gene TRBJ2-7; D perhaps matches TRBD2 (7 bases). Germline CDR1 SGHAT, CDR2 FQNNGV. This CDR3 is 16 amino acids long. V lost 4 bases and J 1 base, leaving 17 bases between the germline ends. In DNA, the CDR3 is TGTGCCAGCAGCTCCCCCCGGGGGCGGGGGTCCTACGAGCAGTACTTC. Translated, it gives CASSSPRGRGSYEQYF.

By sample fraction, this clonotype is medium-sized. Because the library targeted alpha chains, this beta chain is an off-target read whose size means little. The V call is TRBV13, the J call TRBJ2-7, with 7 nucleotides matching TRBD1. Germline V gene lookup returns CDR1 PRHDT and CDR2 FYEKMQ (reference sequence). This CDR3 spans 15 amino acids. Unmatched junction bases numbered 6, after V lost 0 bases and J lost 4 bases. The CDR3 DNA is TGTGCCAGCAGCTTAGGGGGGACAGTCTCGTACGAGCAGTACTTC. This codes for CASSLGGTVSYEQYF.

Many counts were recorded for this clonotype. This beta chain slipped into a library made for alpha chains as a stray read, so its size is not meaningful. J is TRBJ1-1 and V is TRBV5-1; D is unresolved. The V end lost 6 bases, the J end lost 8 bases, and 11 bases lay between the germline ends. Germline CDR1 is SGHRS and CDR2 is YFSETQ. There are 11 residues in the CDR3. In DNA form, the CDR3 reads TGCGCCAGCAAAGGCCGATTAGAAGCTTTCTTT. Translating it yields CASKGRLEAFF.

In this sample, this clonotype turned up a few times. Little can be read into the size of this beta chain, an off-target read in a library designed for alpha chains. The J gene is TRBJ2-5, the V gene TRBV6-5, with 7 bases that match TRBD1. Germline V gene lookup returns CDR1 MNHEY and CDR2 SVGAGI. This CDR3 has 15 residues. V lost 6 bases to trimming and J lost 2 bases; unmatched junction nucleotides: 9. As DNA, the CDR3 is TGTGCCAGCAGGAGCGCAGGGGGAAATCAAGAGACCCAGTACTTC. Translation: CASRSAGGNQETQYF.

Sample share makes this clonotype medium-sized. This beta chain appears as a stray read in a library generated for alpha chains; its size is not informative. This sequence joins TRBV28 and TRBJ1-5; D call uncertain. Germline lookup yields CDR1 MDHEN and CDR2 SYDVKM. V lost 6 bases to trimming and J lost 0 bases, with 6 bases between them. CDR3 length: 13 residues. The CDR3 protein is CASSRDSNQPQHF. The DNA for the CDR3 is TGTGCCAGCAGCCGCGATAGCAATCAGCCCCAGCATTTT.

Regarding this clonotype: This beta chain is off target for a library built for alpha chains, so its abundance means little. The V and J genes are TRBV28 and TRBJ2-3, with D possibly TRBD2 on 5 matching bases. There are 16 residues in the CDR3. V lost 6 bases, J lost 2 bases, and 18 bases lay in between. Looked up from germline, CDR1 is MDHEN and CDR2 is SYDVKM. The CDR3 DNA is TGTGCCAGCAGCTCCGTGGCTAGCAGACCCACAGATACGCAGTATTTT. Amino acid sequence: CASSSVASRPTDTQYF.

This clonotype was seen a few times. This beta chain is an unintended read in a library built for alpha chains; its size means little. The chain carries TRBV6-6 and TRBJ2-7; perhaps TRBD2 as D (6 bases). Trimming pared 8 bases from V and 7 bases from J, leaving 12 bases between. In germline, CDR1 is MNHNY, CDR2 SVGAGI (reference sequence). The CDR3 loop spans 11 amino acids. The CDR3: CASGGTREQYF. CDR3 coding DNA: TGTGCCAGCGGGGGGACGAGGGAGCAGTACTTC.

Comment on this clonotype: Since a much larger clone is just one base distant, this may be a read error. Within a library made for alpha chains, this beta chain is off target, and its count is uninformative. The chain carries TRBV27 and TRBJ1-2; 8 bases fit TRBD1. The CDR3 consists of 14 residues. V trimming: 5 bases; J trimming: 7 bases; junction bases outside the gene matches: 9. Germline V gene lookup returns CDR1 MNHEY and CDR2 SMNVEV (reference sequence). The CDR3 DNA sequence: TGTGCCAGCAGTCCTCAGCTAACAGGGGGTGGCTACACCTTC. Translation: CASSPQLTGGGYTF.

Only a few counts were recorded for this clonotype. The library was built for alpha chains, so this beta chain is an off-target read and its size means little. This chain joins TRBV2 and TRBJ2-5; no clear D gene. The CDR3 has 15 amino acids. Germline CDR1 is SNHLY and CDR2 is FYNNEI. Trimming removed 4 bases at V and 2 bases at J, with 14 bases between. The CDR3 nucleotides read TGTGCCAGCAGTGGTGTGGGCGGCATGCAAGAGACCCAGTACTTC. Amino acid sequence: CASSGVGGMQETQYF.

This clonotype has at least ten counts. The library was designed around alpha chains, so this beta chain is a stray read whose abundance carries little weight. The rearrangement links TRBV7-2 to TRBJ2-2; D is perhaps TRBD2 (5 bases). The ends were cut back, 1 base at V and 4 bases at J, with 16 bases in the middle. The CDR3 length is 17 residues. CDR1 and CDR2 (germline): SGHTA, FQGNSA. The DNA of the CDR3 is TGTGCCAGCAGCTTAGGGTCGTCTGCTAGCCCCACCGGGGAGCTGTTTTTT. Amino acid sequence: CASSLGSSASPTGELFF.

Notes on this clonotype: For a library built for alpha chains, this beta chain is a stray read; little rests on its size. The CDR3: CASSEQPGGPYEQYF. CDR3 DNA sequence: TGTGCCAGCAGTGAACAGCCCGGGGGTCCCTACGAGCAGTACTTC. This chain uses TRBV2 with TRBJ2-7; D might be TRBD2 (6 bases). Germline loops: CDR1 SNHLY, CDR2 FYNNEI. Trimming left V 2 bases short and J 2 bases short, with 13 bases between. The CDR3 is 15 residues long.

This clonotype is judged medium-sized. As an off-target read in a library built for alpha chains, this beta chain has a frequency of little significance. The V call is TRBV12-3 or TRBV12-4, the J call TRBJ1-5, with 7 bases fitting TRBD1. Trimming cost V 5 bases and J 6 bases; bases outside gene matches: 7. The CDR3 is 14 residues long. CDR3 in amino acids: CASSRDSEGQPQHF. The CDR3 region has the DNA TGTGCCAGCAGTCGGGACAGCGAGGGTCAGCCCCAGCATTTT.

This clonotype was found many times. The size of this beta chain means little, since it is a stray read in a library made for alpha chains. The V call is TRBV6-6, the J call TRBJ1-1; TRBD1 aligns across 7 bases. The CDR3 consists of 15 residues. V was clipped by 8 bases and J by 4 bases; unmatched bases: 13. The V gene's germline CDR1 is MNHNY and CDR2 SVGAGI (reference sequence). CDR3 sequence reads: CASRQGERVSTEAFF. The CDR3 DNA sequence: TGTGCCAGCCGACAGGGCGAAAGAGTAAGCACTGAAGCTTTCTTT.

In its sample, this clonotype was seen a few times. Being off target in a library aimed at alpha chains, this beta chain has a size of little meaning. The V call is TRBV28, the J call TRBJ1-3; TRBD1 might be the D (5 bases). CDR3 length: 15 residues. Germline loops: CDR1 MDHEN, CDR2 SYDVKM. V lost 4 bases and J lost 8, with 18 bases in between. The CDR3 spells CASSWDRTSGDTIYF. Here the CDR3 DNA reads TGTGCCAGCAGTTGGGACCGGACCTCTGGGGACACCATATATTTT.

Regarding this clonotype: As an off-target read in a library built for alpha chains, this beta chain has a frequency of little significance. J is TRBJ1-5 and V is TRBV2; the D is unclear. V lost 7 bases and J 0 bases, leaving 10 bases between the germline ends. CDR1 is SNHLY and CDR2 is FYNNEI in the germline V gene. The CDR3 totals 14 residues. DNA for the CDR3: TGTGCCAGCACCGGTGTGCATAGCAATCAGCCCCAGCATTTT. This gives the protein CASTGVHSNQPQHF.

Notes on this clonotype: The library was designed around alpha chains, so this beta chain is a stray read whose abundance carries little weight. This chain joins TRBV7-2 and TRBJ2-7; 9 bases agree with TRBD2. The CDR3 length is 14 residues. Trimming removed 4 bases from V and 2 bases from J; junction bases left unmatched: 3. CDR1 and CDR2 (germline): SGHTA, FQGNSA. The CDR3 protein is CASSSRGGAYEQYF. In DNA, the CDR3 is TGTGCCAGCAGCTCCCGCGGGGGGGCCTACGAGCAGTACTTC.